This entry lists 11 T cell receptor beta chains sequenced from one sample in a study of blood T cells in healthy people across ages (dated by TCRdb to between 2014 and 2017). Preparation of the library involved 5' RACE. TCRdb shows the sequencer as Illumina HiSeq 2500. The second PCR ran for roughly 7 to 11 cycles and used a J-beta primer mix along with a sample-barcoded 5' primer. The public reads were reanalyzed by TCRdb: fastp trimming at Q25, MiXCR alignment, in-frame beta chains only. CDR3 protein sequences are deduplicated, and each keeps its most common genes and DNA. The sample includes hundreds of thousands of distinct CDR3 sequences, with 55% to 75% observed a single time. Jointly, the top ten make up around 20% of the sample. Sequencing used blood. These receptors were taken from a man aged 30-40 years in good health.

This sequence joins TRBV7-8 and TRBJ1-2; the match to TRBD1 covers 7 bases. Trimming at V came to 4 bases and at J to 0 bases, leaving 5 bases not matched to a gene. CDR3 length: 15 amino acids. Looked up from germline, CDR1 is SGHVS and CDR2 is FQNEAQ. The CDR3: CASSSGGLTNYGYTF. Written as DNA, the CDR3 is TGTGCCAGCAGCTCAGGGGGTCTGACTAACTATGGCTACACCTTC. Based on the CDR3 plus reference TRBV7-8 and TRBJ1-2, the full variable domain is GAGVSQSPRYKVAKRGQDVALRCDPISGHVSLFWYQQALGQGPEFLTYFQNEAQLDKSGLPSDRFFAERPEGSVSTLKIQRTQQEDSAVYLCASSSGGLTNYGYTFGSGTRLTVV.

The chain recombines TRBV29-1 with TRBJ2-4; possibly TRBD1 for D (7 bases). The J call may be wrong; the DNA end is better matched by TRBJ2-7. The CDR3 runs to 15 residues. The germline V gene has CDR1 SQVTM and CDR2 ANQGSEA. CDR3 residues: CSVSSVGRGVYEQYF. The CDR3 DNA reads TGCAGCGTTTCTAGCGTGGGCAGGGGGGTCTACGAGCAGTACTTC.

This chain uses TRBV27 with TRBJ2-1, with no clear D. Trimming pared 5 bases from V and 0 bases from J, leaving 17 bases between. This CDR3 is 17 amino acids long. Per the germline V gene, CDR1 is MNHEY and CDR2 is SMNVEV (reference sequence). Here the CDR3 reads CASSPPGLLSSYNEQFF. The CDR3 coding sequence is TGTGCCAGCAGTCCTCCCGGCCTCCTGAGCTCCTACAATGAGCAGTTCTTC.

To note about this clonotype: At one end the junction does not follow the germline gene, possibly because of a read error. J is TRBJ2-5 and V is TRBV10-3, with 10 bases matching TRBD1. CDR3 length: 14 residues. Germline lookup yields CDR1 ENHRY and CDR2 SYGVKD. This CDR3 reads CAISGQGPQGTQYF. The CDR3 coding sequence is TGTGCCATCTCGGGACAGGGGCCCCAAGGGACCCAGTACTTC.

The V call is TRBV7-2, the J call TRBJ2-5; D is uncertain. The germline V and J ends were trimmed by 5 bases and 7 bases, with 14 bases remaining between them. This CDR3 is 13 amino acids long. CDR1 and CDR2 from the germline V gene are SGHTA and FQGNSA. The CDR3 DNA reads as TGTGCCAGCAGCCCTAAGAGCTTTTCGACCCAGTACTTC. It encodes CASSPKSFSTQYF.

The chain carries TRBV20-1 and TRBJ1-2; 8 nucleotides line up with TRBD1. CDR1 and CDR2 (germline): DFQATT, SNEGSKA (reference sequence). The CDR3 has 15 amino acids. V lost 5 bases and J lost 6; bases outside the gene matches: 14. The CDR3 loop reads CSAPRGPGERNGYTF. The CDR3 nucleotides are TGCAGTGCTCCCAGGGGGCCAGGGGAACGAAATGGCTACACCTTC.

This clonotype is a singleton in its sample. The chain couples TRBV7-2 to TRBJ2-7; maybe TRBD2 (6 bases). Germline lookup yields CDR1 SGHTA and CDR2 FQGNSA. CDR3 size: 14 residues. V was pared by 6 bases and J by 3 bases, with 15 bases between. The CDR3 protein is CASSGGDRLYEQYF. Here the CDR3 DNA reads TGTGCCAGCAGTGGCGGGGACCGCCTCTACGAGCAGTACTTC.

The CDR3 coding sequence is TGTGCCACCAGTGTTGTAGCGAGCTCCTACAATGAGCAGTACTTC. Translation: CATSVVASSYNEQYF. The chain has TRBV24-1 and TRBJ2-1, with D perhaps matching TRBD2 (5 bases). Gene TRBJ2-7 matches the end of the DNA better, so the J call may be wrong. Per germline, CDR1 KGHDR and CDR2 SFDVKD. The CDR3 spans 15 residues.

This CDR3 reads CASRTGTPVGEQYF. The CDR3 DNA reads as TGCGCCAGCAGAACCGGGACCCCAGTCGGGGAGCAGTACTTC. The chain has TRBV5-1 and TRBJ2-5; the D call may be TRBD1 or TRBD2 (5 bases each). There are 14 residues in the CDR3. Trimming stripped 5 bases from V and 11 bases from J, with 22 bases between. Germline CDR1 is SGHRS and CDR2 is YFSETQ.

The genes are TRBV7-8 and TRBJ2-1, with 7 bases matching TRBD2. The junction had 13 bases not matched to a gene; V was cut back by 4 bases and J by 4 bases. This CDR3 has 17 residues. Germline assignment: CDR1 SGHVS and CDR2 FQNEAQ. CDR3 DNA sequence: TGTGCCAGCAGCTCCCCGAGGGCGGGAGACGTTTACAATGAGCAGTTCTTC. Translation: CASSSPRAGDVYNEQFF.

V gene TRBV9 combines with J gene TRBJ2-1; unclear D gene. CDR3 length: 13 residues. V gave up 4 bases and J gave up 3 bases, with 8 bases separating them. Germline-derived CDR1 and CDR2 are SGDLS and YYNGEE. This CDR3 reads CASSPPRYNEQFF. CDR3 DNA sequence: TGTGCCAGCAGCCCCCCCCGCTACAATGAGCAGTTCTTC.